This record looks at one TCR beta chain sequence and its context. Its cognate antigen is unknown. Expressed TCRB transcripts were sequenced because the entire RNA isolate underwent reverse transcription. Libraries were prepared by immunoSEQ multiplex PCR; TCRdb keeps only in-frame clonotypes and omits some of them. Of 95,000 to 150,000 clones listed, about a sixth are singletons. The data originate from a study of beta chain features in type 1 diabetes. Study overall: No patient-donor differences in age, gender, total cells or subset yield. Notes on the study in general: Type 1 diabetes patients showed a moderate but significant shortening of TCRB CDR3s in all four CD4+ subsets.

Germline V CDR1 and CDR2: SGDLS, YYNGEE. The length of the CDR3 is 16 residues. V was pared by 4 bases and J by 4 bases, with 17 bases between. Material for sequencing was central memory CD4+ T cells from blood. The source of this sequence is a man aged 25-45 years with type 1 diabetes. This chain connects TRBV9 to TRBJ2-2, with D maybe TRBD2 (6 bases). The CDR3 DNA is TGTGCCAGCAGCCCTCACCGGGACTTAGTCACCGGGGAGCTGTTTTTT. It encodes CASSPHRDLVTGELFF.